Shown below are 16 T cell receptor beta chains from a single sample sequenced in a study of regulatory T cells in long-lasting Graves disease. Stated time point: newly diagnosed GD, antithyroid drugs for less than 3 months. PBMC RNA served as the TCR library source. Arm-PCR of CDR3 regions and iRepertoire HTBI primers were used to build TCR beta libraries. TCRdb re-derived calls from the multiplex PCR reads in MiXCR, one entry per CDR3 protein. This table has a few hundred thousand distinct CDR3 sequences, approximately 20% appearing once. These data were also reused for a study on T cells in Graves' hyperthyroidism and ophthalmopathy.

The source material was peripheral blood mononuclear cells (PBMCs), sampled at new diagnosis, from a patient treated with antithyroid drugs. These receptors came from a woman in her 30s with Graves disease.

About this clonotype: A much larger clone sits a single nucleotide away, making a read error possible. The rearrangement joins TRBV10-3 to TRBJ1-2; TRBD1 is a possible D gene (5 bases). V was cut by 2 bases and J by 6 bases, with 10 bases left in between. The germline gives CDR1 ENHRY, CDR2 SYGVKD. This CDR3 region has 13 residues. CDR3 DNA sequence: TGTGCCATCAGTGAGCGGACAAGCCATGGCTACACCTTC. Its protein is CAISERTSHGYTF.

The chain couples TRBV10-3 to TRBJ1-2, with 7 bases identical to TRBD1. The CDR3 loop spans 14 amino acids. Germline CDR1 reads ENHRY; CDR2 reads SYGVKD. V was pared by 0 bases and J by 7 bases, with 5 bases of the junction left unmatched. CDR3 amino acids: CAISESGTAIGYTF. CDR3 coding DNA: TGTGCCATCAGTGAGTCGGGGACAGCTATTGGCTACACCTTC.

Comments on this clonotype: A clone one base away is much larger, so this may be a read error. The CDR3 spells CARSRQWDTEAFF. In DNA form, the CDR3 reads TGTGCCAGGAGTCGTCAGTGGGATACTGAAGCTTTCTTT. This sequence joins TRBV12-3 or TRBV12-4 and TRBJ1-1; D call uncertain. V was trimmed by 9 bases and J by 5 bases, leaving 16 bases between them. The CDR3 consists of 13 residues.

This clonotype was counted ten times or more. The chain recombines TRBV5-1 with TRBJ2-7; D may be TRBD2 (5 bases). Trimming removed 0 bases at V and 3 bases at J, with 10 bases between. Germline CDR1 and CDR2: SGHRS and YFSETQ. This CDR3 has 14 amino acids. CDR3 bases: TGCGCCAGCAGCTTGGCCCTAGCAGGCTACGAGCAGTACTTC. It translates to CASSLALAGYEQYF.

In its sample, this clonotype was seen a few times. The rearrangement uses TRBV5-1 and TRBJ1-5; 9 bases agree with TRBD1. This CDR3 is 20 amino acids long. Germline CDR1 and CDR2: SGHRS and YFSETQ. V dropped 5 bases and J dropped 1; count of bases not matched to a gene: 19. CDR3 region: CASREVGGQGYEGSNQPQHF. In DNA, the CDR3 is TGCGCCAGCAGAGAGGTGGGGGGACAGGGTTATGAAGGGAGCAATCAGCCCCAGCATTTT.

The chain couples TRBV9 to TRBJ2-3; TRBD2 aligns across 8 bases. V lost 4 bases and J lost 3; bases outside the gene matches: 7. From germline, CDR1 is SGDLS and CDR2 YYNGEE. The CDR3 covers 15 residues. DNA of the CDR3: TGTGCCAGCAGCTTTAGGGGCGGGGGGACAGATACGCAGTATTTT. This translates into CASSFRGGGTDTQYF.

J is TRBJ1-2 and V is TRBV13; 8 bases are shared with TRBD1. The CDR3 extends over 14 amino acids. Trimming removed 4 bases from V and 8 bases from J; junction bases left unmatched: 9. Per germline, CDR1 PRHDT and CDR2 FYEKMQ (reference sequence). CDR3 coding DNA: TGTGCCAGCAGCTCAGGGGGCGCGGGTCTCGGCTACACCTTC. Encoded protein: CASSSGGAGLGYTF. The whole variable domain, filled in from reference TRBV13 and TRBJ1-2, reads AAGVIQSPRHLIKEKRETATLKCYPIPRHDTVYWYQQGPGQDPQFLISFYEKMQSDKGSIPDRFSAQQFSDYHSELNMSSLELGDSALYFCASSSGGAGLGYTFGSGTRLTVV.

As regards this clonotype: A single base separates this from a much larger clone, so it may be a read error. The chain joins TRBV20-1 to TRBJ1-1; no firm D call. CDR1 and CDR2 (germline): DFQATT, SNEGSKA (reference sequence). The CDR3 totals 12 residues. The ends were cut back, 7 bases at V and 4 bases at J, with 13 bases in the middle. The CDR3 is CSDSRRGTEAFF. Written as DNA, the CDR3 is TGCAGTGATTCCCGGCGGGGCACTGAAGCTTTCTTT.

This clonotype was seen at least ten times. Possible read error: a much larger clone is one base away. The genes are TRBV12-3 or TRBV12-4 and TRBJ1-1; D gene ambiguous. This CDR3 is built from 12 residues. The V end was cut by 6 bases, the J end by 4 bases, with 9 bases between. The CDR3 protein is CASSPYTTEAFF. The CDR3 region has the DNA TGTGCCAGCAGCCCCTATACCACTGAAGCTTTCTTT.

This clonotype was counted many times. V is TRBV29-1 and J is TRBJ2-2, with 9 bases fitting TRBD1. The CDR3 runs to 14 residues. V gave up 7 bases and J gave up 4 bases; unmatched junction bases: 7. CDR1 is SQVTM, CDR2 ANQGSEA, per germline. For the CDR3, the DNA is TGCAGCGCCGGAGACAGGGGGGGCACCGGGGAGCTGTTTTTT. Protein sequence: CSAGDRGGTGELFF.

This clonotype was counted ten times or more. The chain is built from TRBV5-4 and TRBJ1-2, with D unclear. Trimming removed 4 bases from V and 4 bases from J, with 20 bases in between. The CDR3 loop spans 16 amino acids. Germline CDR1 is SGHNT and CDR2 is YYREEE (reference sequence). The DNA for the CDR3 is TGTGCCAGCAGCAAACCCCGGGCAACGCCGCTCTATGGCTACACCTTC. Its protein is CASSKPRATPLYGYTF.

This clonotype was detected ten times or more. This rearrangement joins TRBV5-1 to TRBJ1-1; D is perhaps TRBD1 (5 bases). V shed 4 bases and J shed 6 bases, with 10 bases lying between them. The CDR3 spans 12 residues. Looked up from germline, CDR1 is SGHRS and CDR2 is YFSETQ. This CDR3 is CASSGDSPEAFF. The CDR3 DNA reads TGCGCCAGCAGCGGGGACTCCCCTGAAGCTTTCTTT. Drawing the rest from reference TRBV5-1 and TRBJ1-1, the complete variable domain is KAGVTQTPRYLIKTRGQQVTLSCSPISGHRSVSWYQQTPGQGLQFLFEYFSETQRNKGNFPGRFSGRQFSNSRSEMNVSTLELGDSALYLCASSGDSPEAFFGQGTRLTVV.

This clonotype was recorded at least ten times. The chain carries TRBV7-9 and TRBJ2-7; the D gene is possibly TRBD2 (5 bases). V was clipped by 1 base and J by 3 bases, with 10 bases between them. Germline CDR1 and CDR2: SEHNR and FQNEAQ (reference sequence). This CDR3 contains 14 residues. Here the CDR3 DNA reads TGTGCCAGCAGCTTAGGCAACGCGGGCTACGAGCAGTACTTC. It encodes CASSLGNAGYEQYF.

This clonotype was found many times. The chain couples TRBV28 to TRBJ1-2; D is perhaps TRBD1 (5 bases). Per germline, CDR1 MDHEN and CDR2 SYDVKM. Trimming removed 7 bases at V and 4 bases at J, with 16 bases between. This CDR3 region has 14 residues. The CDR3: CASTSGTWIYGYTF. Written as DNA, the CDR3 is TGTGCCAGCACTTCCGGGACGTGGATCTATGGCTACACCTTC.

This clonotype has a count of ten or more. The chain is built from TRBV20-1 and TRBJ1-2, with a possible D match to TRBD1 (6 bases). CDR1 and CDR2 (germline): DFQATT, SNEGSKA (reference sequence). The V end lost 0 bases, the J end lost 5 bases, and 13 bases lay between the germline ends. The CDR3 loop spans 14 amino acids. The CDR3 region has the DNA TGCAGTGCTAGAGATTCTAGCAGGGGTTATGGCTACACCTTC. It is translated as CSARDSSRGYGYTF.

The table lists this clonotype with a few counts. A read error may be the cause here, since a much bigger clone is one base away. The chain links TRBV3-1 to TRBJ1-6, with 7 bases aligning to TRBD1. The CDR3 runs 15 residues. The germline V gene has CDR1 LGHDT and CDR2 YNNKEL (reference sequence). Unmatched junction bases numbered 6, after V lost 4 bases and J lost 6 bases. For the CDR3, the DNA is TGTGCCAGCAGCCGGGACAGTCTGCTTAATTCACCCCTCCACTTT. Its protein product is CASSRDSLLNSPLHF.